These 18 T cell receptor beta chains came from one sample sequenced in a study of blood T cells in healthy people across ages. Through a sample-barcoded 5' primer and a J-beta primer mix, a second PCR was run for roughly 7 to 12 cycles. TCRdb itself ran the 5' RACE reads through MiXCR, one entry per CDR3 protein. Of roughly 1,700,000 distinct CDR3 sequences listed, approximately 28% are singletons. Sequencing was carried out using blood. Receptors originate from a woman aged 25 to 39 in good health.

The chain is built from TRBV7-9 and TRBJ2-1; the D gene is possibly TRBD1 (6 bases). The germline V and J ends were trimmed by 8 bases and 6 bases, with 17 bases remaining between them. CDR3 length: 14 residues. Germline assignment: CDR1 SEHNR and CDR2 FQNEAQ (reference sequence). The DNA of the CDR3 is TGTGCCAGCGGCTCCACCGGACAGCGCAATGAGCAGTTCTTC. This gives the protein CASGSTGQRNEQFF.

The chain links TRBV2 to TRBJ2-1; the match to TRBD2 covers 7 bases. Germline CDR1 and CDR2: SNHLY and FYNNEI. V dropped 0 bases and J dropped 5; count of bases not matched to a gene: 4. The CDR3 runs 15 residues. The CDR3 DNA reads TGTGCCAGCAGTGAAGCGTTGGGGGGGGACAATGAGCAGTTCTTC. Protein: CASSEALGGDNEQFF.

This chain connects TRBV7-8 to TRBJ2-3, with 13 bases that match TRBD2. Trimming removed 0 bases from V and 3 bases from J; junction bases left unmatched: 6. The CDR3 spans 18 residues. Per germline, CDR1 SGHVS and CDR2 FQNEAQ. In DNA, the CDR3 is TGTGCCAGCAGCTTAGCCTGGACTAGCGGGAGAGTGACAGATACGCAGTATTTT. It codes for CASSLAWTSGRVTDTQYF.

This clonotype was counted at least ten times. The chain is built from TRBV7-2 and TRBJ2-7; 14 bases are shared with TRBD2. CDR3 length: 16 amino acids. In germline, CDR1 is SGHTA, CDR2 FQGNSA. The trim removed 5 bases at V and 2 bases at J, leaving 5 bases unmatched. CDR3 sequence (DNA): TGTGCCAGCAGCGTCGGGACTAGCGGGAGAGCCTACGAGCAGTACTTC. As protein: CASSVGTSGRAYEQYF.

The sample holds a few counts of this clonotype. The rearrangement links TRBV12-3 or TRBV12-4 to TRBJ2-7; D remains ambiguous. V lost 6 bases and J 2 bases, leaving 11 bases between the germline ends. This CDR3 has 13 amino acids. The CDR3 DNA sequence: TGTGCCAGCAGCTTCACACGTACCTACGAGCAGTACTTC. It specifies CASSFTRTYEQYF.

This clonotype was seen a handful of times. The chain uses TRBV28 and TRBJ2-7, with D possibly matching TRBD2 (5 bases). Judging by the DNA end, TRBJ2-5 fits better; the J call may be wrong. Germline V gene sequence: CDR1 MDHEN, CDR2 SYDVKM. This CDR3 is 12 amino acids long. The DNA for the CDR3 is TGTGCCAGCAGCGGGGAGATACAGACCCAGTACTTC. Amino acid sequence: CASSGEIQTQYF.

The chain joins TRBV6-2 or TRBV6-3 to TRBJ2-1, with 7 bases matching TRBD2. This CDR3 comprises 15 residues. V shed 8 bases, J shed 7 bases, and the junction held 14 bases outside the gene matches. The V gene's germline CDR1 is MNHEY and CDR2 SVGEGT. CDR3 in amino acids: CASSPGGTLCNEQFF. The DNA of the CDR3 is TGTGCCAGCTCCCCGGGAGGAACCCTTTGTAATGAGCAGTTCTTC.

The count of this clonotype is one. The rearrangement links TRBV6-2 or TRBV6-3 to TRBJ1-2; maybe TRBD1 (5 bases). Per germline, CDR1 MNHEY and CDR2 SVGEGT. The CDR3 contains 14 residues. V lost 4 bases and J 3 bases, leaving 12 bases between the germline ends. As DNA, the CDR3 is TGTGCCAGCAGTTCCCGGGGGTCCGACTATGGCTACACCTTC. Protein sequence: CASSSRGSDYGYTF.

The table lists this clonotype with a few counts. The V gene is TRBV6-1, the J gene TRBJ1-1, with a weak D call TRBD1 (6 bases). Per germline, CDR1 MNHNS and CDR2 SASEGT. This CDR3 region has 15 residues. With 1 base removed from V and 5 bases from J, the gap between germline ends came to 14 bases. Here the CDR3 DNA reads TGTGCCAGCAGTGAAGTCGTCGGGGGCTGGACTGAAGCTTTCTTT. It codes for CASSEVVGGWTEAFF.

This clonotype was seen ten or more times. This chain uses TRBV12-3 or TRBV12-4 with TRBJ1-2; perhaps TRBD1 as D (5 bases). The V end lost 7 bases, the J end lost 4 bases, and 16 bases lay between the germline ends. There are 14 residues in the CDR3. The CDR3 nucleotides read TGTGCCAGCACTTCCAGGAACGGGGGCTATGGCTACACCTTC. Translation gives CASTSRNGGYGYTF.

The CDR3 nucleotides read TGCGCCAGCAGCCAATCCCCGCGTGGTACAGGGGGCACTGAAGCTTTCTTT. It encodes CASSQSPRGTGGTEAFF. This chain joins TRBV4-3 and TRBJ1-1; 8 nucleotides line up with TRBD1. V lost 2 bases and J lost 4; bases outside the gene matches: 12. Germline V gives CDR1 LGHNA, CDR2 YSLEER. CDR3 size: 17 residues.

On this clonotype: This may be a read error, as it is one base from a much larger clone. The chain recombines TRBV28 with TRBJ2-7; D is unclear. Germline V lookup: CDR1 MDHEN, CDR2 SYDVKM. The CDR3 has 13 residues. CDR3 coding DNA: TGTGTCAGCAGTCGACACTACTCCTACGAGCAGTACTTC. This gives the protein CVSSRHYSYEQYF.

Many counts were recorded for this clonotype. The gene calls are TRBV12-5 and TRBJ2-1, with a weak D call TRBD1 (5 bases). In germline, CDR1 is LGHNT, CDR2 FRNRAP. V lost 6 bases and J lost 10, with 10 bases in between. This CDR3 region has 11 residues. CDR3 nucleotide sequence: TGTGCTAGTGGAGCAGGGATGGAGCAGTTCTTC. It is translated as CASGAGMEQFF.

The rearrangement joins TRBV29-1 to TRBJ1-2; D ambiguous. From germline, CDR1 is SQVTM and CDR2 ANQGSEA. Trimming took off 3 bases at V and 5 bases at J, with 19 bases between the two ends. The length of the CDR3 is 15 residues. CDR3 sequence: CSVDMDRRVPYGYTF. The CDR3 region has the DNA TGCAGCGTTGATATGGACCGGAGGGTCCCGTATGGCTACACCTTC.

Many counts were recorded for this clonotype. This sequence joins TRBV6-5 and TRBJ1-6; D remains ambiguous. CDR1 and CDR2 from the germline V gene are MNHEY and SVGAGI. CDR3 size: 14 residues. Deletions cut 6 bases from V and 5 bases from J, with 11 bases between. CDR3 loop: CASRHEVDNSPLHF. The CDR3 DNA sequence: TGTGCCAGCAGACACGAAGTAGATAATTCACCCCTCCACTTT.

This chain joins TRBV6-5 and TRBJ2-1; 7 nucleotides align to TRBD2. Trimming removed 0 bases from V and 3 bases from J; junction bases left unmatched: 5. CDR3 size: 16 residues. Germline V lookup: CDR1 MNHEY, CDR2 SVGAGI. For the CDR3, the DNA is TGTGCCAGCAGTTACTCGACGGGCGGGAGCTACAATGAGCAGTTCTTC. Its protein is CASSYSTGGSYNEQFF.

The V call is TRBV20-1, the J call TRBJ1-4; D is possibly TRBD1 (6 bases). Per the germline V gene, CDR1 is DFQATT and CDR2 is SNEGSKA (reference sequence). V was shortened by 0 bases and J by 3 bases, with 11 bases between the two germline ends. The CDR3 extends over 15 amino acids. The CDR3 loop is CSARDRGASNEKLFF. In nucleotides, the CDR3 is TGCAGTGCTAGAGATAGGGGGGCTTCTAATGAAAAACTGTTTTTT.

The chain employs TRBV15 and TRBJ1-5, with D possibly TRBD1 on 6 matching bases. Between the trimmed V and J ends, which lost 0 bases and 3 bases, there was a span of 15 bases. This CDR3 is built from 17 residues. Germline V gives CDR1 LNHNV, CDR2 YYDKDF (reference sequence). The CDR3 DNA reads TGTGCCACCAGCAGAGAGGGGGGGGCGCTTGACAATCAGCCCCAGCATTTT. Its protein product is CATSREGGALDNQPQHF.